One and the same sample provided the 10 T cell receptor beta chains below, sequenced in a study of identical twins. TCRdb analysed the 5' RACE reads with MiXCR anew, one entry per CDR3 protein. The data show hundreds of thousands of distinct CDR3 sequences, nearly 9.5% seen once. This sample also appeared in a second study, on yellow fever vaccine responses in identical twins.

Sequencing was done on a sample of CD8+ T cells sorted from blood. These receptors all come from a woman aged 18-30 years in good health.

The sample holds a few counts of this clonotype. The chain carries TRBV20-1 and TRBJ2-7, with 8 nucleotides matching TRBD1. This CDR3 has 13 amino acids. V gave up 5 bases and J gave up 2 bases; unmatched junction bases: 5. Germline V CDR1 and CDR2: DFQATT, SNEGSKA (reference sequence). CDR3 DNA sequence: TGCAGTGCTGGGACGGACAGGGCCTACGAGCAGTACTTC. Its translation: CSAGTDRAYEQYF.

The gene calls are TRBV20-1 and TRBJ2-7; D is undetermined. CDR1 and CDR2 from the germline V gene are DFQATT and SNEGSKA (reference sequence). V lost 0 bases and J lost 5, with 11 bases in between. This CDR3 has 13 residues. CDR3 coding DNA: TGCAGTGCTAGAGAAGTACGAGGCAACGAGCAGTACTTC. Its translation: CSAREVRGNEQYF.

The CDR3 spells CASSSPTVSYEQYF. CDR3 DNA: TGCGCCAGCAGCTCTCCGACGGTATCCTACGAGCAGTACTTC. The chain recombines TRBV5-1 with TRBJ2-7, with D uncertain. This CDR3 is built from 14 residues. The V gene's germline CDR1 is SGHRS and CDR2 YFSETQ. V gave up 3 bases and J gave up 1 base, with 11 bases separating them.

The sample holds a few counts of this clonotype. In DNA, the CDR3 is TGCAGTGCGCCTACAGGGTTTGAATATAATTCACCCCTCCACTTT. Its translation is CSAPTGFEYNSPLHF. The chain has TRBV20-1 and TRBJ1-6; perhaps TRBD1 as D (6 bases). Trimming took 6 bases from V and 4 from J, leaving 16 bases between them. CDR1 is DFQATT and CDR2 is SNEGSKA in the germline V gene (reference sequence). The CDR3 spans 15 residues.

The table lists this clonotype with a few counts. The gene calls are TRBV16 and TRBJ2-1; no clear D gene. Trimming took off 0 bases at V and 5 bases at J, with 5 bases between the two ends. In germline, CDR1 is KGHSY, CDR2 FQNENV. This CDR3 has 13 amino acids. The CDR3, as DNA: TGTGCCAGCAGCCAATCCAGTCACAATGAGCAGTTCTTC. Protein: CASSQSSHNEQFF.

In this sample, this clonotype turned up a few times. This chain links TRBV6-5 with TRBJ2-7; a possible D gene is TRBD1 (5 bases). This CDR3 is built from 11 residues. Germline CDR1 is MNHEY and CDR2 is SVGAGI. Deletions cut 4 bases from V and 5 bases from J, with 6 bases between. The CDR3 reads CASSWGDEQYF. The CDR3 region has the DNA TGTGCCAGCAGTTGGGGCGACGAGCAGTACTTC.

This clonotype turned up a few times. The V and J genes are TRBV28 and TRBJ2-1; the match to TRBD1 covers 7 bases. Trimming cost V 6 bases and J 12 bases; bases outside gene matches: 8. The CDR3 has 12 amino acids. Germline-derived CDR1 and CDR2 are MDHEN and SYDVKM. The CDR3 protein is CASSYPRTGQFF. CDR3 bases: TGTGCCAGCAGCTACCCACGGACAGGGCAGTTCTTC.

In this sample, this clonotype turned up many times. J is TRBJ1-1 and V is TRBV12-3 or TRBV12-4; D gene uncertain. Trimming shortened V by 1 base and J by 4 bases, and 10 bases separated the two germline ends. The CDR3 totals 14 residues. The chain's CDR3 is CASSLGLVGTEAFF. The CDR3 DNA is TGTGCCAGCAGTTTAGGTTTAGTTGGCACTGAAGCTTTCTTT.

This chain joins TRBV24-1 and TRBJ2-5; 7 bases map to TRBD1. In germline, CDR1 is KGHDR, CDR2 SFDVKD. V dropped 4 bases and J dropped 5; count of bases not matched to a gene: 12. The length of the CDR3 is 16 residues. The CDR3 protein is CATSDYPTGARETQYF. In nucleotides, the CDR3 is TGTGCCACCAGTGACTACCCCACAGGGGCCAGGGAGACCCAGTACTTC.

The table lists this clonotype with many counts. Here the CDR3 DNA reads TGTGCCAGCAGCTTAGATCCGGGAGGGACCTACGAGCAGTACTTC. As protein: CASSLDPGGTYEQYF. The chain links TRBV11-2 to TRBJ2-7; TRBD2 matches at 8 bases. Germline V lookup: CDR1 SGHAT, CDR2 FQNNGV. CDR3 length: 15 residues. The V segment lost 0 bases and the J segment 2 bases; nucleotides outside the gene matches: 3. The full variable domain, completed using reference TRBV11-2 and TRBJ2-7, is EAGVAQSPRYKIIEKRQSVAFWCNPISGHATLYWYQQILGQGPKLLIQFQNNGVVDDSQLPKDRFSAERLKGVDSTLKIQPAKLEDSAVYLCASSLDPGGTYEQYFGPGTRLTVT.